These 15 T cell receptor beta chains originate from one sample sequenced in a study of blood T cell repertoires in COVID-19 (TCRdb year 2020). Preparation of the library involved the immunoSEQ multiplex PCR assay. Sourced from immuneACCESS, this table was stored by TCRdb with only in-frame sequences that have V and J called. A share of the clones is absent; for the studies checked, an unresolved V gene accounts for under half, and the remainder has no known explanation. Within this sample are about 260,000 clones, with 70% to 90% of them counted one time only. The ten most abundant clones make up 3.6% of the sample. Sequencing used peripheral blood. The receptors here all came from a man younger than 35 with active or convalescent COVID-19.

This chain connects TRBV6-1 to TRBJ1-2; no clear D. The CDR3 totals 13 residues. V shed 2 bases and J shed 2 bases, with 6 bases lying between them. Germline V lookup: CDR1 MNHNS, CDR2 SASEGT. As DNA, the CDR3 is TGTGCCAGCAGTGAAACGAGGAACTATGGCTACACCTTC. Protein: CASSETRNYGYTF.

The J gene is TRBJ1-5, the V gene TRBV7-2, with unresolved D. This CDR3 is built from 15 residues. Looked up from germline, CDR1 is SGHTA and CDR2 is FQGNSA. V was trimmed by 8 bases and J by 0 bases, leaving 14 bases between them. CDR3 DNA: TGTGCCAGCGGTCTAGTGTTAAATAGCAATCAGCCCCAGCATTTT. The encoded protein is CASGLVLNSNQPQHF.

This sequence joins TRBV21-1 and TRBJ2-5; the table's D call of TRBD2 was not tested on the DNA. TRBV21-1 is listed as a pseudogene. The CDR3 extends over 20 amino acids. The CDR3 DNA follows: TGTGCCAGCATCTCTGAGCCCAAACTTGGAGTAGCGGGGTCCCAAGAGACCCAGTACTTC. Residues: CASISEPKLGVAGSQETQYF.

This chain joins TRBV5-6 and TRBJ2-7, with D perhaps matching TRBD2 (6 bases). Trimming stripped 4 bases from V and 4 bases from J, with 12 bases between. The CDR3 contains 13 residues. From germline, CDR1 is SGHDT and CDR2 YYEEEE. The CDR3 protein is CASSVGDSYEQYF. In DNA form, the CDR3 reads TGTGCCAGCAGCGTTGGGGACTCTTACGAGCAGTACTTC.

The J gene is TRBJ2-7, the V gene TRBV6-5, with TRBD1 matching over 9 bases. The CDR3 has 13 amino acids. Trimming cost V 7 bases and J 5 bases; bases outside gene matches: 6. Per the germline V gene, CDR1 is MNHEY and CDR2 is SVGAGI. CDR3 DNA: TGTGCCAGCACAAGACAGGGGGGGAACGAGCAGTACTTC. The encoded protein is CASTRQGGNEQYF.

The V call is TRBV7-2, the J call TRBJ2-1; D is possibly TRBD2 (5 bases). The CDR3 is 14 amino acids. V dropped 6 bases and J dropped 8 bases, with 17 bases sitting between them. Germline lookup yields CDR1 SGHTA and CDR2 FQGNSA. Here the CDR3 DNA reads TGTGCCAGCAGTAGAGGACCCGAGAGGGATGAGCAGTTCTTC. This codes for CASSRGPERDEQFF. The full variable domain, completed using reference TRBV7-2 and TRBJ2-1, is GAGVSQSPSNKVTEKGKDVELRCDPISGHTALYWYRQSLGQGLEFLIYFQGNSAPDKSGLPSDRFSAERTGGSVSTLTIQRTQQEDSAVYLCASSRGPERDEQFFGPGTRLTVL.

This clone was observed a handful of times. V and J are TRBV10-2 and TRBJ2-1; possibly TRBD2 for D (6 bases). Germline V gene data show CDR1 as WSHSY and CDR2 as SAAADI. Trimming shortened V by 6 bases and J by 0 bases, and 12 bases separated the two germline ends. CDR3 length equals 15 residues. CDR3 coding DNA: TGCGCCAGCAGCGAGCGGGTGAGCTCCTACAATGAGCAGTTCTTC. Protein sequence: CASSERVSSYNEQFF.

CDR3 sequence: CASSLRDLLSSYNEQFF. The DNA of the CDR3 is TGTGCCAGCAGCCTGCGGGACCTTCTAAGCTCCTACAATGAGCAGTTCTTC. The J gene is TRBJ2-1, the V gene TRBV3-1 (or the pseudogene TRBV3-2); perhaps TRBD2 as D (6 bases). Trimming removed 4 bases at V and 0 bases at J, with 16 bases between. The CDR3 has 17 amino acids. CDR1 and CDR2 from the germline V gene are LGHDT and YNNKEL (reference sequence).

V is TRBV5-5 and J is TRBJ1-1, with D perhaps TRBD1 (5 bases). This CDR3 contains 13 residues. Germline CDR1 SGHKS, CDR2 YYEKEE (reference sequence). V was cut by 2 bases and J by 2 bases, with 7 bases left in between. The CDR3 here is CASSFDSNTEAFF. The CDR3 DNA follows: TGTGCCAGCAGCTTCGACAGTAACACTGAAGCTTTCTTT. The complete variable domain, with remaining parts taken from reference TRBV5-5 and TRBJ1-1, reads DAGVTQSPTHLIKTRGQQVTLRCSPISGHKSVSWYQQVLGQGPQFIFQYYEKEERGRGNFPDRFSARQFPNYSSELNVNALLLGDSALYLCASSFDSNTEAFFGQGTRLTVV.

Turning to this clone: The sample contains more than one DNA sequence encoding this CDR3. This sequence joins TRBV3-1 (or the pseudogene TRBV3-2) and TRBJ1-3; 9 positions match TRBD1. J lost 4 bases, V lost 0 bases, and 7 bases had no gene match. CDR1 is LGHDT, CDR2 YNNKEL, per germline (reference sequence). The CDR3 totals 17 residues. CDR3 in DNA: TGTGCCAGCAGCCAAGATCCGGACAGGGGTGGCGGAAACACCATATATTTT. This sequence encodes CASSQDPDRGGGNTIYF.

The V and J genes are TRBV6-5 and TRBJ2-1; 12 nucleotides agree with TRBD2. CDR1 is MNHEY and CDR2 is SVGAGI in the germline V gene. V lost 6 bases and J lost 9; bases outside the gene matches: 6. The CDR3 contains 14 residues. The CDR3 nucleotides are TGTGCCAGCAGCCATGGACTAGCGGGGCCTGAGCAGTTCTTC. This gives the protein CASSHGLAGPEQFF.

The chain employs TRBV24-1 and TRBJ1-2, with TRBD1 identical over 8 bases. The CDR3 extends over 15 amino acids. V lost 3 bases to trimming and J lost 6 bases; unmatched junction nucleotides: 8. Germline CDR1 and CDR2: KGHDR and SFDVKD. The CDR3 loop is CATSDSWTGKDGYTF. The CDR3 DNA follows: TGTGCCACCAGTGATAGTTGGACAGGGAAGGATGGCTACACCTTC.

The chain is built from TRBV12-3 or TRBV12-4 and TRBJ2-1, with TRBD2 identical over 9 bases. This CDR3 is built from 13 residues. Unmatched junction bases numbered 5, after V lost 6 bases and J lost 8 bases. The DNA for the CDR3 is TGTGCCAGCAGGAAGCGGGAGGAACATGAGCAGTTCTTC. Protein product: CASRKREEHEQFF.

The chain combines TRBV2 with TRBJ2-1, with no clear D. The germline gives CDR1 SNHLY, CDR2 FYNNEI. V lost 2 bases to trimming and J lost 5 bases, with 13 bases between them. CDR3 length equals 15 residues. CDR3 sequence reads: CASSELPFANNEQFF. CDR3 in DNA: TGTGCCAGCAGTGAATTGCCCTTCGCTAACAATGAGCAGTTCTTC.

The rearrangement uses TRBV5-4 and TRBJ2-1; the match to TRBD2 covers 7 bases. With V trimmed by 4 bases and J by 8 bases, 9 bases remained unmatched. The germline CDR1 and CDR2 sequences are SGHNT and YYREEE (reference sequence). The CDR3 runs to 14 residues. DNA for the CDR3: TGTGCCAGCAGCCGTGAAGCGGGAAGGTATGAGCAGTTCTTC. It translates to CASSREAGRYEQFF.